Detailed here is one T cell receptor beta chain. Its antigen is as yet unknown. The sample is drawn from a study of T cells after yellow fever vaccination. Study findings and constraints: Only a small proportion of the clonotypes turned up in both the CD4 and the CD8 compartments, likely arising from convergent recombination. Clones from primary vaccination mostly reappeared after the booster (over 95% CD4, about 85% CD8).

MiXCR, run by TCRdb on the 5' RACE reads, gives a single entry per CDR3 protein. The sample carries some 560,000 distinct CDR3 sequences, under 25% recorded once. The source material was PBMCs, sampled 15 days after the yellow fever booster vaccination. This receptor was taken from a man aged 25-45 years who received the YFV17D yellow fever vaccine.

For the CDR3, the DNA is TGTGCCAGCGGACCCGGTTCCTACGAGCAGTACTTC. Protein: CASGPGSYEQYF. This chain uses TRBV12-3 or TRBV12-4 with TRBJ2-7; unclear D gene. The CDR3 totals 12 residues. Trimming left V 8 bases short and J 1 base short, with 9 bases between.